Below, 7 T cell receptor beta chains from the same sample are listed, as sequenced in a study of blood T cells in healthy people across ages (dated by TCRdb to between 2014 and 2017). Libraries were built with 5' RACE. These reads were obtained on an Illumina HiSeq 2500. A second PCR of roughly 6 to 11 cycles was run with a J-beta primer mix and a sample-barcoded 5' primer. TCRdb reanalyzed the raw reads on its own, using fastp at Q25 for trimming and MiXCR for clone calling, and kept in-frame beta chains. For every CDR3 protein sequence, its rows merge into one entry that carries the most common genes and DNA. The sample contains about 780,000 distinct CDR3 sequences, roughly 26% of them found a single time. 2.5% to 3.5% of the sample rests with the top ten. These data were likewise used in another study, on T cells of mothers and their children.

Sequencing used blood. These receptor sequences come from a boy between 10 and 17 years old in good health.

This clonotype was detected a few times. The gene calls are TRBV20-1 and TRBJ2-5; a possible D gene is TRBD2 (5 bases). CDR1 DFQATT and CDR2 SNEGSKA come from the germline V gene (reference sequence). V was clipped by 3 bases and J by 7 bases, with 12 bases between them. The CDR3 is 12 residues long. The CDR3 nucleotides are TGCAGTGCTAGCGACTATGCCGGGACCCAGTACTTC. Protein: CSASDYAGTQYF.

CDR3 nucleotide sequence: TGCAGTGCTAGGTTAGGGGGGCAAGGAGATACGCAGTATTTT. The encoded protein is CSARLGGQGDTQYF. V usage is TRBV20-1 and J usage is TRBJ2-3, with D possibly being TRBD1 or TRBD2 (6 bases each). V lost 3 bases to trimming and J lost 5 bases, with 15 bases between them. The CDR3 has 14 amino acids. Germline assignment: CDR1 DFQATT and CDR2 SNEGSKA (reference sequence).

The J gene is TRBJ1-3, the V gene TRBV7-2; D call uncertain. Trimming left V 1 base short and J 8 bases short, with 21 bases between. The CDR3 length is 17 residues. Germline assignment: CDR1 SGHTA and CDR2 FQGNSA. CDR3 sequence reads: CASSLVGRAGRRDTIYF. CDR3 nucleotide sequence: TGTGCCAGCAGCTTAGTAGGCCGGGCGGGAAGAAGAGACACCATATATTTT.

V usage is TRBV7-3 and J usage is TRBJ1-5; 8 bases match TRBD1. Unmatched junction bases numbered 9, after V lost 5 bases and J lost 6 bases. Looked up from germline, CDR1 is SGHTA and CDR2 is FQGTGA. CDR3 length: 15 amino acids. The CDR3 DNA follows: TGTGCCAGCAGCGGATCGGACAGGGCTCGTCAGCCCCAGCATTTT. Amino acids: CASSGSDRARQPQHF.

This clonotype was found a few times. The chain recombines TRBV29-1 with TRBJ2-3; 10 bases map to TRBD2. Germline CDR1 SQVTM, CDR2 ANQGSEA. CDR3 length equals 14 residues. V lost 7 bases and J lost 3; bases outside the gene matches: 7. CDR3 sequence (DNA): TGCAGCGCAGTAGCGGGGGGATTGACAGATACGCAGTATTTT. It specifies CSAVAGGLTDTQYF.

This clonotype came up once. Sequence at one end of the junction differs from germline and may be a read error. The chain has TRBV11-3 and TRBJ2-3, with D unclear. Germline V lookup: CDR1 SGHNT, CDR2 YENEEA. There are 12 residues in the CDR3. The CDR3 loop reads CASGLDPNTQYF. The CDR3 DNA reads as TGTGCCAGCGGCTTAGATCCCAATACGCAGTATTTT.

The gene calls are TRBV12-3 or TRBV12-4 and TRBJ2-7, with 7 bases that match TRBD2. V lost 3 bases to trimming and J lost 2 bases; unmatched junction nucleotides: 4. CDR3 length: 14 residues. The CDR3 loop is CASSFGGEAYEQYF. Written as DNA, the CDR3 is TGTGCCAGCAGTTTTGGGGGGGAGGCCTACGAGCAGTACTTC.